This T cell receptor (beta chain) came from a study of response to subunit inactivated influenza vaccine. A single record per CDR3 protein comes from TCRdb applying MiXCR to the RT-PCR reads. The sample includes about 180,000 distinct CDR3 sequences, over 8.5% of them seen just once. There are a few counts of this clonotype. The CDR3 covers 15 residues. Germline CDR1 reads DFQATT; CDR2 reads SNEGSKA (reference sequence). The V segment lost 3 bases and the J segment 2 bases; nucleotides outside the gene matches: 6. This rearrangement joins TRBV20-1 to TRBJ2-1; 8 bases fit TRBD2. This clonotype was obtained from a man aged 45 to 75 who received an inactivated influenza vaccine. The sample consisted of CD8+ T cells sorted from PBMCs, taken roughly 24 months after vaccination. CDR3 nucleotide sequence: TGCAGTGCTAGTGGGAGCGGGAGCGCCTACAATGAGCAGTTCTTC. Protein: CSASGSGSAYNEQFF.